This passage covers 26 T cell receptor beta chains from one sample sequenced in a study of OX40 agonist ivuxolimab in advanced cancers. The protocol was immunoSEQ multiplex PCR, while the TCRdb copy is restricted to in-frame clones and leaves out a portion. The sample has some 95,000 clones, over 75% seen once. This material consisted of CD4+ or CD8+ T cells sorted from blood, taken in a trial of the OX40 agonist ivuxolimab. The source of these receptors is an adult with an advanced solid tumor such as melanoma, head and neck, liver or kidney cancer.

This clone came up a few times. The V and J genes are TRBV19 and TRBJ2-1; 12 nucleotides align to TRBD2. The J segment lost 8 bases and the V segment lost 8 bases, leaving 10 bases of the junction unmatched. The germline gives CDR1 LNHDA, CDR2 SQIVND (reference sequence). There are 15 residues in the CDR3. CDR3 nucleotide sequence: TGTGCCAGTCGCCCCCCCCTAGCGGGAGGGTATGAGCAGTTCTTC. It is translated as CASRPPLAGGYEQFF.

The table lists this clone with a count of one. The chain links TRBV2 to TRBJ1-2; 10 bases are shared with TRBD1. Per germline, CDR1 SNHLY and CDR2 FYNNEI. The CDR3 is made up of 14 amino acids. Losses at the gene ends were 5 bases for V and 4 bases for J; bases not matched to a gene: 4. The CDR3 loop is CASSPGQGSYGYTF. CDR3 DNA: TGTGCCAGCAGTCCGGGACAGGGGTCCTATGGCTACACCTTC.

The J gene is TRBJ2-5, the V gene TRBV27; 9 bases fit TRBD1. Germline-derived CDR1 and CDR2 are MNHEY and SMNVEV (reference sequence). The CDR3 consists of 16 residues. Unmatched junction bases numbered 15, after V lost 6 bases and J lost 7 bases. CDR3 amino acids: CASRKITGGPLVTQYF. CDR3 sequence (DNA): TGTGCCAGCAGGAAGATCACAGGGGGCCCCTTAGTGACCCAGTACTTC.

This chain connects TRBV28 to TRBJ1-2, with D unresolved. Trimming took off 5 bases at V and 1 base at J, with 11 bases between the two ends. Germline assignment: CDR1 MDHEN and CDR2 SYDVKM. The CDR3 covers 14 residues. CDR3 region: CASSSRRRNYGYTF. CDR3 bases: TGTGCCAGCAGTAGCCGAAGACGTAACTATGGCTACACCTTC.

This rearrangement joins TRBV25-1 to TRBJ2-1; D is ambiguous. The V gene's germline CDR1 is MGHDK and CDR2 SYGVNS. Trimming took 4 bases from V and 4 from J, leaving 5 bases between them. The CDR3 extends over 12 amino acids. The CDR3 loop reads CASSGPYNEQFF. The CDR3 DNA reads TGTGCCAGCAGTGGTCCTTACAATGAGCAGTTCTTC.

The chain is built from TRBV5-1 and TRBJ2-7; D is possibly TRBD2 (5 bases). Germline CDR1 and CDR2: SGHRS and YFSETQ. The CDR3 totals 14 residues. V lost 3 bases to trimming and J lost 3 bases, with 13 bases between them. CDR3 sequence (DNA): TGCGCCAGCAGCTCGGACTCCCACTACTACGAGCAGTACTTC. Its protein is CASSSDSHYYEQYF.

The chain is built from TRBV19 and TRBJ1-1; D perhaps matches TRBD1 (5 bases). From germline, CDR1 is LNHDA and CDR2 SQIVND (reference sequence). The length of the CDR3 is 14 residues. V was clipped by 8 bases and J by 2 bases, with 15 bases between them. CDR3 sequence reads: CASLQRRDNTEAFF. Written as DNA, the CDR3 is TGTGCCAGTCTCCAACGCCGGGACAACACTGAAGCTTTCTTT. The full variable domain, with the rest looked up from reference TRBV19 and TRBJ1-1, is DGGITQSPKYLFRKEGQNVTLSCEQNLNHDAMYWYRQDPGQGLRLIYYSQIVNDFQKGDIAEGYSVSREKKESFPLTVTSAQKNPTAFYLCASLQRRDNTEAFFGQGTRLTVV.

The CDR3 protein is CASRELAGVVYEQYF. CDR3 nucleotide sequence: TGCGCCAGCAGAGAACTAGCGGGAGTAGTCTACGAGCAGTACTTC. V usage is TRBV5-1 and J usage is TRBJ2-7; 11 bases are shared with TRBD2. J gave up 3 bases and V 5 bases, and 7 bases lay outside the gene matches. The CDR3 loop spans 15 amino acids. Per the germline V gene, CDR1 is SGHRS and CDR2 is YFSETQ.

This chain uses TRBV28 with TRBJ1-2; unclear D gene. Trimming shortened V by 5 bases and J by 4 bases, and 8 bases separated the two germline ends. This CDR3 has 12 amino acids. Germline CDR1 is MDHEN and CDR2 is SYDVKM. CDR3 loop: CASSASAYGYTF. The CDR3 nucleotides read TGTGCCAGCAGTGCTTCTGCCTATGGCTACACCTTC.

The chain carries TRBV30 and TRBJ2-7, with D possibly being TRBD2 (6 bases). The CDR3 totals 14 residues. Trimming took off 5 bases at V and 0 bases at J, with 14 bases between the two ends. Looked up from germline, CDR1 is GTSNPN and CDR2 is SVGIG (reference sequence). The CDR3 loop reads CAWLGSGSSYEQYF. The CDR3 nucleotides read TGTGCCTGGCTGGGGAGCGGGTCCTCCTACGAGCAGTACTTC.

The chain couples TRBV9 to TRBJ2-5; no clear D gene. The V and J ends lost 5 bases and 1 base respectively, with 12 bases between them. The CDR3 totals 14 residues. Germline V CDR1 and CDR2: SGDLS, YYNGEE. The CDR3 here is CASSKDPVQETQYF. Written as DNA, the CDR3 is TGTGCCAGCAGTAAGGATCCAGTCCAAGAGACCCAGTACTTC.

CDR3 protein: CASSYRTSAVQYF. CDR3 sequence (DNA): TGTGCCAGCAGTTACCGGACATCTGCTGTGCAGTATTTT. This rearrangement joins TRBV6-6 to TRBJ2-3; possible D gene TRBD1, 5 bases. The V gene's germline CDR1 is MNHNY and CDR2 SVGAGI (reference sequence). This CDR3 is built from 13 residues. The ends were cut back, 2 bases at V and 11 bases at J, with 14 bases in the middle.

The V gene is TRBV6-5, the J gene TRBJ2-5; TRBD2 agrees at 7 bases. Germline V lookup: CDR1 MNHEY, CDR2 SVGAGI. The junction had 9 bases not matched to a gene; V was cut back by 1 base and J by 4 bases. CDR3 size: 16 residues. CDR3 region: CASSYYAGAPRETQYF. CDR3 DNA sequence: TGTGCCAGCAGTTACTACGCGGGAGCGCCTCGAGAGACCCAGTACTTC.

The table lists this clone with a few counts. Here the CDR3 reads CASSLAETQYF. DNA for the CDR3: TGTGCCAGCAGCCTAGCGGAGACCCAGTACTTC. The J gene is TRBJ2-5, the V gene TRBV2; possibly TRBD2 for D (6 bases). V lost 6 bases to trimming and J lost 5 bases, with 7 bases between them. The CDR3 is 11 residues long. Germline CDR1 is SNHLY and CDR2 is FYNNEI.

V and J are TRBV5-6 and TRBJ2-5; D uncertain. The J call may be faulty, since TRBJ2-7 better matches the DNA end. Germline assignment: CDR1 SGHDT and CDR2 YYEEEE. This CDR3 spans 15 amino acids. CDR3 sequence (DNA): TGTGCCAGCAGCCCTCGCGGCCTAACCCGCTACGAGCAGTACTTC. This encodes CASSPRGLTRYEQYF.

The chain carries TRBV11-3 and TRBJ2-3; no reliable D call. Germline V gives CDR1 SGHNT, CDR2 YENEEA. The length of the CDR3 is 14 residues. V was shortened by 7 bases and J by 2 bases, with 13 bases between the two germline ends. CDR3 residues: CASNSRGSTDTQYF. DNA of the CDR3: TGTGCCAGCAACTCCCGCGGCTCCACAGATACGCAGTATTTT.

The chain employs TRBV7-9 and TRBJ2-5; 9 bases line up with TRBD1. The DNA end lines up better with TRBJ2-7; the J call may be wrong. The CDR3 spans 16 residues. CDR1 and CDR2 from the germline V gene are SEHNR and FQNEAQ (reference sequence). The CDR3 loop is CASSLEGGQGWYEQYF. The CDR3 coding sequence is TGTGCCAGCAGCTTAGAGGGGGGACAGGGATGGTACGAGCAGTACTTC.

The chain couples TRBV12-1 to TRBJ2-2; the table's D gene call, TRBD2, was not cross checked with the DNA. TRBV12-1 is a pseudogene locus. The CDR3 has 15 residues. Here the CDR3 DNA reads TGTGCCAGCAGCTTTTCCCTCCGTCTAACCGGGGAGCTGTTTTTT. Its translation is CASSFSLRLTGELFF.

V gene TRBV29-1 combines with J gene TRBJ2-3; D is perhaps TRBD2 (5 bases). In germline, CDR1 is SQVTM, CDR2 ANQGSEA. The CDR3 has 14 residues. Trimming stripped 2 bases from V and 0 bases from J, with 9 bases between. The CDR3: CSVEPAESTDTQYF. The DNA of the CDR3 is TGCAGCGTTGAACCAGCGGAGAGCACAGATACGCAGTATTTT.

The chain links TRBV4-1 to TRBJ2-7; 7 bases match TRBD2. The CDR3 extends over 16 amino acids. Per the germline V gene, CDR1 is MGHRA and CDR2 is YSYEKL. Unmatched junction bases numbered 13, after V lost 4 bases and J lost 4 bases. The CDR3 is CASSLQTRGSLYEQYF. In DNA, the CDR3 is TGCGCCAGCAGCCTCCAAACGCGCGGGAGTTTATACGAGCAGTACTTC.

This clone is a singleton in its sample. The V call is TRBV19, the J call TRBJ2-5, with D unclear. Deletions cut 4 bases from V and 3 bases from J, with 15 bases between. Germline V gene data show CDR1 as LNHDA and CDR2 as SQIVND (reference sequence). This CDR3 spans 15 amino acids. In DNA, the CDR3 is TGTGCCAGTAGTAGCACCAGTAGAACTAAAGAGACCCAGTACTTC. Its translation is CASSSTSRTKETQYF.

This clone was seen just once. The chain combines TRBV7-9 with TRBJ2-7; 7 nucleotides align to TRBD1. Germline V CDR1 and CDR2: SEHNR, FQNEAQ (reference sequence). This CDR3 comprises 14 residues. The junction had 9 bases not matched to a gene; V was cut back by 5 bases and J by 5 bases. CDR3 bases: TGTGCCAGCAGCACCCGACAGGGTTCCCACGAGCAGTACTTC. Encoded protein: CASSTRQGSHEQYF.

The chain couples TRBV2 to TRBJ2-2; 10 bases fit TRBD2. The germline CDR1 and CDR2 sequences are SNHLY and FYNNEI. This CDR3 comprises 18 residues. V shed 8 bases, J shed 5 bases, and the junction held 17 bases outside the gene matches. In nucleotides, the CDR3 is TGTGCCAGCCGGGTTCGGCTAGCGGGAGTGTTTGGGACCGGGGAGCTGTTTTTT. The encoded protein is CASRVRLAGVFGTGELFF.

The CDR3 DNA follows: TGTGCCAGCAGCTTGGCCGGGCTTCCCGGGGCCAACGTCCTGACTTTC. Protein product: CASSLAGLPGANVLTF. This chain connects TRBV5-4 to TRBJ2-6; D call uncertain. The CDR3 has 16 amino acids. Germline V CDR1 and CDR2: SGHNT, YYREEE (reference sequence). The V gene lost 0 bases and the J gene lost 4 bases, with 11 bases spanning the gap.

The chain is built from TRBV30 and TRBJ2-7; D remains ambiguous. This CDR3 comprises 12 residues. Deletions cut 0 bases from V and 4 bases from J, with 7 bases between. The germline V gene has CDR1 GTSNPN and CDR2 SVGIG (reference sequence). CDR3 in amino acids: CAWSVEGYEQYF. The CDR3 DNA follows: TGTGCCTGGAGTGTGGAAGGGTACGAGCAGTACTTC.

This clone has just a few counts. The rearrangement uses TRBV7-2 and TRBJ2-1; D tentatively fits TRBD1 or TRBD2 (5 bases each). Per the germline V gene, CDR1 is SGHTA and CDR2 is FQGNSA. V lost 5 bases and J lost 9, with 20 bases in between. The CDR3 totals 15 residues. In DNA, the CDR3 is TGTGCCAGCAGCCCCCCTGGGACGCGGCTCGGTGAGCAGTTCTTC. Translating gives CASSPPGTRLGEQFF. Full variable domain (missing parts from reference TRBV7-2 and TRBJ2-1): GAGVSQSPSNKVTEKGKDVELRCDPISGHTALYWYRQSLGQGLEFLIYFQGNSAPDKSGLPSDRFSAERTGGSVSTLTIQRTQQEDSAVYLCASSPPGTRLGEQFFGPGTRLTVL.